The clone carrying this T cell receptor beta chain was observed a handful of times. A universal primer site arose from template switching, and cDNA bore unique molecular identifiers. TCRdb passed the 5' RACE reads through MiXCR, listing each CDR3 protein once. The sample records 350,000 to 600,000 distinct CDR3 sequences, approximately 15% being singletons. The sample is drawn from a study of identical twins. The CDR3 length is 14 residues. The V end lost 3 bases, the J end lost 3 bases, and 11 bases lay between the germline ends. Germline-derived CDR1 and CDR2 are SGHAT and FQDESV (reference sequence). A further study also used this sample, focusing on yellow fever vaccine responses in identical twins.

The sequence was obtained from a woman aged 18-30 years in good health. The chain has TRBV11-1 and TRBJ2-5; D perhaps matches TRBD2 (5 bases). Sequences were obtained from CD4+ T cells sorted from blood. The CDR3 sequence is CASSFDSGKETQYF. In nucleotides, the CDR3 is TGTGCCAGCAGCTTCGATTCGGGGAAAGAGACCCAGTACTTC.